The 14 T cell receptor beta chains listed next were all sequenced from one sample in a study of shared clonotypes between healthy human individuals. TCRdb's copy holds only in-frame clones and misses some; the assay was immunoSEQ multiplex PCR. In the table there are roughly 2.6 million clones, around nine tenths of which are singletons. Sequencing was carried out using naive CD4+ T cells sorted from blood. Subset reported: CD45RA+ positively selected. All receptors come from a man aged 18 to 29 in good health.

The genes are TRBV7-9 and TRBJ1-5; D is uncertain. CDR3 length: 15 amino acids. Trimming cost V 11 bases and J 3 bases, with 20 bases left between them. Germline V gives CDR1 SEHNR, CDR2 FQNEAQ (reference sequence). The CDR3 region has the DNA TGTGCCCCCGGGCCAGTGGGCAAACTCAATCAGCCCCAGCATTTT. Its translation: CAPGPVGKLNQPQHF.

This clone was detected once. V and J are TRBV6-6 and TRBJ1-1; the match to TRBD1 covers 7 bases. The CDR3 runs 15 residues. V was clipped by 5 bases and J by 6 bases; unmatched bases: 12. Germline CDR1 is MNHNY and CDR2 is SVGAGI (reference sequence). The CDR3 DNA reads as TGTGCCAGCAGTCCGGAAAAAGGGGGCCGCGCTGAAGCTTTCTTT. As protein: CASSPEKGGRAEAFF.

The J gene is TRBJ2-1, the V gene TRBV29-1; D gene unclear. With 5 bases removed from V and 0 bases from J, the gap between germline ends came to 11 bases. This CDR3 region has 14 residues. Germline CDR1 is SQVTM and CDR2 is ANQGSEA. CDR3 DNA sequence: TGCAGCGTTAAGGGTCGGAGCTCCTACAATGAGCAGTTCTTC. Its translation is CSVKGRSSYNEQFF.

J is TRBJ2-5 and V is TRBV30; TRBD2 might be the D (6 bases). The CDR3 consists of 13 residues. From germline, CDR1 is GTSNPN and CDR2 SVGIG (reference sequence). V was trimmed by 3 bases and J by 5 bases, leaving 13 bases between them. CDR3 amino acids: CAWRRTSLETQYF. In DNA, the CDR3 is TGTGCCTGGAGAAGAACTAGCCTCGAGACCCAGTACTTC.

Remarks on this clone: The sample carries other DNA sequences with the same CDR3. The chain uses TRBV18 and TRBJ2-3; D remains unclear. This CDR3 has 15 amino acids. The germline CDR1 and CDR2 sequences are KGHSH and LQKENI. Trimming removed 2 bases at V and 0 bases at J, with 9 bases between. The CDR3 DNA sequence: TGTGCCAGCTCACCAATAACCTCTAGCACAGATACGCAGTATTTT. Encoded protein: CASSPITSSTDTQYF.

CDR3 sequence: CASSESLGEAFQPQHF. In DNA form, the CDR3 reads TGTGCCAGCAGCGAAAGCTTGGGGGAAGCCTTTCAGCCCCAGCATTTT. The J gene is TRBJ1-5, the V gene TRBV6-6; weak D call: TRBD1 (5 bases). The CDR3 spans 16 residues. Germline CDR1 reads MNHNY; CDR2 reads SVGAGI (reference sequence). Trimming pared 6 bases from V and 6 bases from J, leaving 21 bases between.

The gene calls are TRBV30 and TRBJ1-4; 9 positions agree with TRBD1. Germline-derived CDR1 and CDR2 are GTSNPN and SVGIG (reference sequence). This CDR3 region has 14 residues. The trim removed 2 bases at V and 8 bases at J, leaving 6 bases unmatched. DNA for the CDR3: TGTGCCTGGAGTTCTGACAGGGGGGACGAAAAACTGTTTTTT. Translated, it gives CAWSSDRGDEKLFF. Full variable domain (outside the CDR3, taken from reference TRBV30 and TRBJ1-4): SQTIHQWPATLVQPVGSPLSLECTVEGTSNPNLYWYRQAAGRGLQLLFYSVGIGQISSEVPQNLSASRPQDRQFILSSKKLLLSDSGFYLCAWSSDRGDEKLFFGSGTQLSVL.

The chain has TRBV9 and TRBJ2-5; TRBD1 matches 10 bases. The CDR3 length is 15 residues. V trimming: 4 bases; J trimming: 4 bases; junction bases outside the gene matches: 7. CDR1 and CDR2 from the germline V gene are SGDLS and YYNGEE. The DNA for the CDR3 is TGTGCCAGCAGCTTCGGGACAGGGGACCCAGAGACCCAGTACTTC. Its translation is CASSFGTGDPETQYF.

This clone has a handful of counts. The gene calls are TRBV10-3 and TRBJ1-1; perhaps TRBD1 as D (6 bases). The germline V and J ends were trimmed by 11 bases and 1 base, with 14 bases remaining between them. This CDR3 is 13 amino acids long. CDR1 and CDR2 (germline): ENHRY, SYGVKD. CDR3 coding DNA: TGTGCCGTCCGGGACACCCAGAACACTGAAGCTTTCTTT. It encodes CAVRDTQNTEAFF.

This chain joins TRBV19 and TRBJ1-4; 7 bases agree with TRBD1. The CDR3 length is 15 residues. The germline V gene encodes CDR1 LNHDA and CDR2 SQIVND (reference sequence). V gave up 5 bases and J gave up 2 bases; unmatched junction bases: 5. The CDR3 here is CASSFKQGTNEKLFF. For the CDR3, the DNA is TGTGCCAGTAGTTTTAAACAGGGGACTAATGAAAAACTGTTTTTT.

V and J are TRBV6-5 and TRBJ1-6; 7 bases are shared with TRBD1. From germline, CDR1 is MNHEY and CDR2 SVGAGI. This CDR3 region has 14 residues. V shed 8 bases, J shed 9 bases, and the junction held 10 bases outside the gene matches. Written as DNA, the CDR3 is TGTGCCAGCCGCCGGGACAGTGGCGTTTCACCCCTCCACTTT. Translated, it gives CASRRDSGVSPLHF.

The chain recombines TRBV2 with TRBJ2-1, with D possibly being TRBD2 (6 bases). Trimming took 0 bases from V and 5 from J, leaving 26 bases between them. CDR3 length: 20 residues. Germline values: CDR1 SNHLY, CDR2 FYNNEI. The CDR3 loop is CASSEAYFASQAGRHNEQFF. CDR3 in DNA: TGTGCCAGCAGTGAAGCGTATTTCGCCAGCCAGGCAGGGAGGCACAATGAGCAGTTCTTC.

J is TRBJ2-5 and V is TRBV20-1; D is perhaps TRBD1 (6 bases). The J call may be incorrect, as the DNA end agrees better with TRBJ2-7. CDR3 length equals 11 residues. Germline CDR1 and CDR2: DFQATT and SNEGSKA (reference sequence). The CDR3 region has the DNA TGCAGTGCTCCGGACAGATACGAGCAGTACTTC. It yields the protein CSAPDRYEQYF.

The chain employs TRBV6-5 and TRBJ1-6; possibly TRBD1 for D (6 bases). V lost 11 bases and J lost 10, with 15 bases in between. CDR1 is MNHEY, CDR2 SVGAGI, per germline. The CDR3 has 12 amino acids. The CDR3 DNA is TGTGCCTCCGGGGGCCGGAGCTCACCCCTCCACTTT. Translating it yields CASGGRSSPLHF.